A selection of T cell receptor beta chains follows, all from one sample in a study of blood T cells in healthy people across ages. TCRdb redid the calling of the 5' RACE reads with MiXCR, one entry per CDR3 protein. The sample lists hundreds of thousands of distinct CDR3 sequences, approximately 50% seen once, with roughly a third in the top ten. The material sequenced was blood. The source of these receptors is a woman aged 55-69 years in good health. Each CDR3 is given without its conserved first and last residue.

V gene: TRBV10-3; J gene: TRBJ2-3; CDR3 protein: AAPFPQRGSTDTQY
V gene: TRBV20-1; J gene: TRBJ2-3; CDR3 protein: SARDWREIGKTSTDTQY
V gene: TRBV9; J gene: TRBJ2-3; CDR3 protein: ASSVGGGSDTQY
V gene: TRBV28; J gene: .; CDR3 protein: ASSDPIGQVRPSEQY
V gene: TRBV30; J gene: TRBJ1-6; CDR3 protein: AWRNSAGPLH
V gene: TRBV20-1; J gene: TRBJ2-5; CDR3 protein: SAKEAQNTQY
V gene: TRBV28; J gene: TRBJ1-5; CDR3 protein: ASPGARSSQPQH
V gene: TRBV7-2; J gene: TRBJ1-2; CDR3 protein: ASSLASGGGNYGYT
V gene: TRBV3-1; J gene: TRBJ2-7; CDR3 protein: ASSRDRPGEQY
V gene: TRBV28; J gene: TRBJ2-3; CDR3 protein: ASSFPSGATSTDTQY
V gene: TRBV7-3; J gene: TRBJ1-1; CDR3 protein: ASSLNGGNTEAF
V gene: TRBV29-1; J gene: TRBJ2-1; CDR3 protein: SVEGLRTEQF
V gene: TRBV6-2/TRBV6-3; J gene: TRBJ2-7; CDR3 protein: ASSYRTSGSAEQY
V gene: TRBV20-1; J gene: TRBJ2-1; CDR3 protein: SASGTGGVEQF
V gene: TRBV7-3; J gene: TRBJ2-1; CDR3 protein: ASTPTGTSGFDEQF
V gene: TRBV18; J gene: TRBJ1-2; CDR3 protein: ASSLLPDSQAYGYT
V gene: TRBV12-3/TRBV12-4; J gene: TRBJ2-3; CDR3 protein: ASSFPDTQY
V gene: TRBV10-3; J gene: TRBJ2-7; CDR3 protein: ATGLAGSYEQY
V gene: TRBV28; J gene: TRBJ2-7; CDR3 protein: ASSPHQGAGEQY
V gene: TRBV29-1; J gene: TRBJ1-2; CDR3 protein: SVWDREREDGGYT
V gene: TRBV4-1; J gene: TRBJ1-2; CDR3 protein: ASSQGQLISKSGYT
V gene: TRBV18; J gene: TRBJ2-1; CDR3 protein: ASSPYGAGVGGEQF
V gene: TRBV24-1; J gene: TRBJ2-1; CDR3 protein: ATSRPSGGEQF
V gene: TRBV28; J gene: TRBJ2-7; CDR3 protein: ASSLEAYEQY
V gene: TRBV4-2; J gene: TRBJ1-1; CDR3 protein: ASSQAKFNTEAF
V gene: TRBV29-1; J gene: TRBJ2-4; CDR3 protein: SVRTAAGLAGALGNIQY
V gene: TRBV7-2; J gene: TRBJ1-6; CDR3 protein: ASSLSGGSPLH
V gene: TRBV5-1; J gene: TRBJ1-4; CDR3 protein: ASSTWGRNEKLF
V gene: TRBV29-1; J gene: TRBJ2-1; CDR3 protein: SVERDRGNEQF
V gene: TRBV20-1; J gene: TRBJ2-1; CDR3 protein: SASGGDEQF
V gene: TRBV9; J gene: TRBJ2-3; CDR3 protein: ASSLNPGSPDTQY
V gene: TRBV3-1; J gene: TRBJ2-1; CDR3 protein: ASSPTGGNEQF
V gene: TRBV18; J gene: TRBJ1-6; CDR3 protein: ASSPNLDRGNSPLH
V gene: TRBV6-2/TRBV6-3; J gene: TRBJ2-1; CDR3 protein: ASRNDGTSGRWSYNEQF
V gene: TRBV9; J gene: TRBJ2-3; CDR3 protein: ASSPRDRLAGRTDTQY
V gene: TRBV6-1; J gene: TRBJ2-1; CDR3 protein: ASKRRSGGGGHNEQF
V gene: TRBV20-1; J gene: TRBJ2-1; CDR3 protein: SAEGLAGGYNEQF
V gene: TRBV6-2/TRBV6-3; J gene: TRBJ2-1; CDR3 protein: ASSYVAGLSLSSYNEQF
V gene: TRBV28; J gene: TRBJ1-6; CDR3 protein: ATRRGSSYNSPLH
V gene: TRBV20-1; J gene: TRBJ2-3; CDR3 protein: SAQSGGGGTDTQY
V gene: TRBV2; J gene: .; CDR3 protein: ASSEGSGLAGARGLNEQY
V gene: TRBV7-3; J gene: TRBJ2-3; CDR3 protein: ASSPRAGGRGDAQY
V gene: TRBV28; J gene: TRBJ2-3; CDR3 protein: ASNPTGKKDTQY
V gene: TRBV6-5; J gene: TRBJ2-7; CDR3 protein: ASRPRASGSSYEQY
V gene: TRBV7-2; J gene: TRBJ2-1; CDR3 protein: ASSSPDWYSYNEQF
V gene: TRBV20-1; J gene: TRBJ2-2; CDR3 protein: SANDKPNTGELF
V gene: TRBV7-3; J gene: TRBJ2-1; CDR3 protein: ASSLSLSGRDNEQF
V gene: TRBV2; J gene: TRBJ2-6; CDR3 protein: ASSQQGGALAGANVLT
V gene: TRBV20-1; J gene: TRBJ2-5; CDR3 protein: SATPRGGSQETQY
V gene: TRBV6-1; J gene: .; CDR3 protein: ASSEAGGSYEQY
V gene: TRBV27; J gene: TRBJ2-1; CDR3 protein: ASSWKDYNEQF
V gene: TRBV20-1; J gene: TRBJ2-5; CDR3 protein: SARTSGSQETQY
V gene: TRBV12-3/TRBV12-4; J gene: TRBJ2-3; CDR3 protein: ASRSVGLDTQY
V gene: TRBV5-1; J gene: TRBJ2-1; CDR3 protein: ASSLYASREQF
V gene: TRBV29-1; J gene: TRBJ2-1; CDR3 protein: SARRTTGSNEQF